This T cell receptor beta chain stems from a study of blood T cell repertoires in COVID-19. Looking at the study overall: Samples came from the United States, Italy and Spain, spanning acute and convalescent COVID-19. T cells, B-cell-depleted T cells, or PBMCs supplied cDNA or gDNA.

The CDR3 covers 15 residues. Germline V gene sequence: CDR1 SGDLS, CDR2 YYNGEE. V gave up 0 bases and J gave up 6 bases; unmatched junction bases: 0. This clone has just one count. Repertoires were generated with immunoSEQ multiplex PCR, while TCRdb's copy carries only in-frame clones and drops some. The sample lists some 88,000 clones, over 75% occurring once. The receptor was derived from a woman aged 70-85 years with acute or convalescent COVID-19. The specimen was peripheral blood. This rearrangement joins TRBV9 to TRBJ2-2; 12 nucleotides match TRBD2. The CDR3 loop is CASSVGLAGAGELFF. CDR3 nucleotide sequence: TGTGCCAGCAGCGTAGGACTAGCGGGAGCCGGGGAGCTGTTTTTT.